Listed below are T cell receptor beta chains from one sample, sequenced in a study of PD-1 blockade in classical Hodgkin lymphoma. Repertoires were generated with immunoSEQ multiplex PCR, while TCRdb's copy carries only in-frame clones and drops some. The table has approximately 100,000 clones, approximately 90% seen once. This sample comprised peripheral blood mononuclear cells (PBMCs), obtained before the second cycle of nivolumab. Source of these receptors: a human donor with classical Hodgkin lymphoma. Each CDR3 is given with its conserved first and last residue. A D gene is named only where the DNA matches it firmly. Clone sizes are given selectively: once, few, many, or a class where the clone is expanded.

>.|TRBJ1-1|.|TRBV2
TGTGCCAGCAGTGAAGGCAGGGAAGTTTTTTCTGACACTGAAGCTTTCTTT
CASSEGREVFSDTEAFF
>once|TRBJ2-7|TRBD2|TRBV6-6
TGTGCCAGCAAACTAGCGGGGGGTACTAGAGAGCAGTACTTC
CASKLAGGTREQYF
>few|TRBJ1-2|.|TRBV5-6
TGTGCCAGCAGCTTGGCTCAGGGATACTATGGCTACACCTTC
CASSLAQGYYGYTF
>.|TRBJ1-1|.|TRBV19
TGTGCCAGTAGTATTCCCGGGATCACTGAAGCTTTCTTT
CASSIPGITEAFF
>.|TRBJ2-5|TRBD2|TRBV11-2
TGTGCCAGCAGCCCTGGACTAGCGGGGGGCCGCCAAGAGACCCAGTACTTC
CASSPGLAGGRQETQYF
>.|TRBJ2-7|TRBD2|TRBV19
TGTGCCAGTAGTATGAATTCGGGGGACTATTCATACGAGCAGTACTTC
CASSMNSGDYSYEQYF
>.|TRBJ1-2|.|TRBV5-5
TGTGCCAGCAGCGTGGACAGCCGACATATCTATGGCTACACCTTC
CASSVDSRHIYGYTF
>.|TRBJ1-1|.|TRBV5-1
TGCGCCAGCAGCCCCGATTGGGAGGCTGAAGCTTTCTTT
CASSPDWEAEAFF
>.|TRBJ1-3|TRBD1|TRBV28
TGTGCCAGCAGTTTATCCCGGACAGGGTTTGGAAACACCATATATTTT
CASSLSRTGFGNTIYF
>.|TRBJ2-1|TRBD2|TRBV2
TGTGCCAGCAGTGAAGGGACTAGCGGATACAATGAGCAGTTCTTC
CASSEGTSGYNEQFF
>.|TRBJ1-1|.|TRBV2
TGTGCCAGCAGTGAAGCGGGGGGGGGCGCCGCCGAAGCTTTCTTT
CASSEAGGGAAEAFF
>.|TRBJ2-7|.|TRBV29-1
TGCAGCGTTGACGAGGGCCAGTACGAGCAGTACTTC
CSVDEGQYEQYF